This TCR beta chain was sequenced for a study of blood T cell repertoires in COVID-19 (dated by TCRdb to the early 2020s). For context, the study as a whole: Samples covering the acute and convalescent phases of COVID-19 were provided by collaborators in the United States, Italy and Spain. The material from the prospective study consisted of cDNA or gDNA derived from T cells, B-cell-depleted T cells, or PBMCs. Subjects who had been exposed to COVID-19, were actively infected with it, or had recovered from it provided the deeply sampled blood TCRbeta repertoires that made up the dataset. The repertoires were released in a freely available public database intended as a resource for research on the immune response to SARS-CoV-2. Samples were obtained from the ongoing ImmuneRACE study (first 160 participants) and from roughly 1,300 subjects provided by 6 global collaborators. Nearly every sample came with metadata listing a de-identified subject ID, COVID-19 status, age in years and sex. HLA class I and class II types, where available, came from metadata supplied by the sample provider rather than from assay-based typing.

TCRbeta CDR3 regions were amplified from genomic DNA using the immunoSEQ Assay, a bias-controlled multiplex PCR. The original pipeline was this. Within the assay, amplification of reference gene primers was used to estimate how many nucleated cells each sample contained. To quantify the absolute abundance of each unique TCRbeta CDR3 rearrangement, sequence reads were collapsed and filtered. For each sample, productive Simpson clonality was calculated as the square root of Simpson's diversity index across productive rearrangements. Held by TCRdb, this immuneACCESS table contains in-frame sequences only and omits some clones. Under half of the omission traces to an unresolved V gene where checked; the cause of the rest is unknown. V and J calls and clone size come straight from that table; D and trimming were deduced from the DNA. The sample data list 130,000 or so clones, and about 70% of these were observed just once. The ten largest clones capture about 2.2% of the sample.

The collaborating institutions used their own protocols to collect whole blood in K2EDTA tubes. For TCRbeta analysis, collaborator samples were shipped as frozen whole blood, as isolated PBMCs, or as DNA extracted from either sample type. What the authors observed across the whole study: The amount of clinical and demographic metadata varied by source and participant and was provided uncurated.

V lost 8 bases and J lost 8 bases; the stretch between them is 14 bases long. The germline V gene encodes CDR1 WSHSY and CDR2 SAAADI. CDR3 length: 12 amino acids, cysteine to phenylalanine. Only CDR3 DNA remains: 36 bases, in frame from the first base. Of note for this clone: The clone's antigen remains unknown. There are no base qualities to consult, and no much larger clone falls within one base.

Sequencing was carried out using peripheral blood. The V gene is TRBV10-2 and the J gene is TRBJ2-3; D gene: possibly TRBD1, on 6 matching bases. The TCR comes from a woman aged 70-85 years with acute or convalescent COVID-19. The CDR3 is CASGDTAVTQYF. Here is the DNA: TGCGCCAGCGGGGACACTGCGGTTACGCAGTATTTT.